What follows describes a single TCR beta chain. Its cognate antigen is unknown. Next came a second PCR, run for about 6 to 11 cycles, which used a sample-barcoded 5' primer along with a J-beta primer mix. TCRdb re-called the 5' RACE reads with MiXCR, one entry per CDR3 protein. In the table there are 1.5 million to 2 million distinct CDR3 sequences, about 49% of which are singletons. The data were obtained in a study of blood T cells in healthy people across ages. This CDR3 has 15 residues. The study's findings and limits: Per million T cells, the diversity of TCR beta decreased roughly linearly as age advanced.

The source is a middle-aged woman in good health. The sample was blood. V usage is TRBV12-3 or TRBV12-4 and J usage is TRBJ2-1, with D tentatively TRBD1 or TRBD2 (5 bases each). Gene TRBJ2-7 matches the end of the DNA better, so the J call may be wrong. The CDR3 reads CASRGVGAAYNEQYF. Here the CDR3 DNA reads TGTGCCAGCAGGGGGGTTGGAGCGGCCTACAATGAGCAGTACTTC.